The 2 T cell receptor beta chains given below trace back to one sample, sequenced in a study of blood T cell repertoires in COVID-19. The method was immunoSEQ multiplex PCR; TCRdb's version includes in-frame clones alone and lacks a portion of them. The sample holds hundreds of thousands of clones, 89% seen once. Material for sequencing was PBMCs or T cells enriched from blood (not recorded which). These receptors were obtained from a woman between 40 and 50 years old who had recovered from COVID-19.

This clone turned up a few times. CDR3 nucleotides: TGTGCCAGCAGTTTAGGGCAGGGAAATTCACCCCTCCACTTT. Amino acid sequence: CASSLGQGNSPLHF. The gene calls are TRBV28 and TRBJ1-6, with D maybe TRBD1 (5 bases). Trimming removed 2 bases at V and 7 bases at J, with 9 bases between. Germline V gives CDR1 MDHEN, CDR2 SYDVKM. CDR3 length equals 14 residues. The complete variable domain, with remaining parts taken from reference TRBV28 and TRBJ1-6, reads DVKVTQSSRYLVKRTGEKVFLECVQDMDHENMFWYRQDPGLGLRLIYFSYDVKMKEKGDIPEGYSVSREKKERFSLILESASTNQTSMYLCASSLGQGNSPLHFGNGTRLTVT.

V gene TRBV11-3 combines with J gene TRBJ1-1; 8 bases match TRBD1. The V segment lost 1 base and the J segment 6 bases; nucleotides outside the gene matches: 4. There are 14 residues in the CDR3. Germline values: CDR1 SGHNT, CDR2 YENEEA. The CDR3 sequence: CASSLGPGGSEAFF. Here the CDR3 DNA reads TGTGCCAGCAGCTTAGGGCCAGGGGGCTCTGAAGCTTTCTTT.